The 10 T cell receptor beta chains below all came from one sample that was sequenced in a study of blood T cell repertoires in COVID-19. TCRdb's copy holds only in-frame clones and misses some; the assay was immunoSEQ multiplex PCR. The sample includes about 100,000 clones, around 79% of them seen just once. The sequenced sample consisted of peripheral blood. Receptors were obtained from a human donor in a cohort sampled during active COVID-19.

This sequence joins TRBV19 and TRBJ1-2; D is unclear. Germline CDR1 is LNHDA and CDR2 is SQIVND (reference sequence). The CDR3 spans 14 residues. V was clipped by 0 bases and J by 3 bases, with 8 bases between them. CDR3: CASSIDGTYYGYTF. The CDR3 DNA reads TGTGCCAGTAGTATAGATGGCACCTACTATGGCTACACCTTC.

A word on this clone: Distinct nucleotide sequences in the sample also encode this CDR3. J is TRBJ2-2 and V is TRBV24-1; D uncertain. This CDR3 is built from 14 residues. The V end lost 2 bases, the J end lost 6 bases, and 9 bases lay between the germline ends. CDR1 and CDR2 from the germline V gene are KGHDR and SFDVKD. DNA for the CDR3: TGTGCCACCAGTGATTCCCTAGAAGCCGGGGAGCTGTTTTTT. Translating it yields CATSDSLEAGELFF.

The chain has TRBV21-1 and TRBJ1-5; the DNA was not used to check the table's D call, TRBD1. TRBV21-1 is a pseudogene locus. This CDR3 is built from 23 residues. The CDR3 here is CASSKSATIRPGQREKPNQPQHF. Here the CDR3 DNA reads TGTGCCAGCAGCAAAAGCGCCACCATCAGACCGGGACAGCGAGAAAAGCCAAACCAGCCCCAGCATTTT.

V gene TRBV7-8 combines with J gene TRBJ2-7; the D gene is possibly TRBD1 (6 bases). With 1 base removed from V and 2 bases from J, the gap between germline ends came to 12 bases. The CDR3 consists of 15 residues. Germline V lookup: CDR1 SGHVS, CDR2 FQNEAQ. The CDR3 here is CASSLVVDSAYEQYF. In DNA, the CDR3 is TGTGCCAGCAGCTTAGTGGTGGACAGTGCCTACGAGCAGTACTTC.

This sequence joins TRBV3-1 (or the pseudogene TRBV3-2) and TRBJ2-5; unclear D gene. Trimming took 5 bases from V and 1 from J, leaving 11 bases between them. The V gene's germline CDR1 is LGHDT and CDR2 YNNKEL (reference sequence). There are 14 residues in the CDR3. CDR3 bases: TGTGCCAGCAGCTTTGGCAGTCGCCAAGAGACCCAGTACTTC. Translation: CASSFGSRQETQYF.

J is TRBJ1-4 and V is TRBV6-6, with 8 bases that match TRBD1. CDR3 length equals 16 residues. Germline CDR1 MNHNY, CDR2 SVGAGI (reference sequence). With V trimmed by 2 bases and J by 8 bases, 10 bases remained unmatched. CDR3 bases: TGTGCCAGCAGTTACGGTCCAGGGGGCCCTGAAGAAAAACTGTTTTTT. Residues: CASSYGPGGPEEKLFF.

This chain uses TRBV6-2 or TRBV6-3 with TRBJ2-7; D is possibly TRBD2 (6 bases). The germline V and J ends were trimmed by 2 bases and 0 bases, with 11 bases remaining between them. This CDR3 has 15 amino acids. Per the germline V gene, CDR1 is MNHEY and CDR2 is SVGEGT. The CDR3 bases are TGTGCCAGCAGTTACGGGGAGGCCTCCTCCTACGAGCAGTACTTC. Its translation: CASSYGEASSYEQYF.

The chain couples TRBV18 to TRBJ1-1, with D perhaps TRBD1 (5 bases). The CDR3 contains 15 residues. V lost 6 bases, J lost 1 base, and 15 bases lay in between. Germline V CDR1 and CDR2: KGHSH, LQKENI. The CDR3 sequence: CASSPEGPANTEAFF. CDR3 bases: TGTGCCAGCTCGCCGGAGGGGCCAGCGAACACTGAAGCTTTCTTT.

V gene TRBV5-1 combines with J gene TRBJ2-3; unclear D gene. The CDR3 runs to 15 residues. Deletions cut 3 bases from V and 4 bases from J, with 15 bases between. CDR1 and CDR2 from the germline V gene are SGHRS and YFSETQ. The CDR3 loop is CASSSPGLLPDTQYF. The CDR3 coding sequence is TGCGCCAGCAGCTCCCCAGGTCTCCTCCCAGATACGCAGTATTTT. Looking up the rest from reference TRBV5-1 and TRBJ2-3 gives the full variable domain: KAGVTQTPRYLIKTRGQQVTLSCSPISGHRSVSWYQQTPGQGLQFLFEYFSETQRNKGNFPGRFSGRQFSNSRSEMNVSTLELGDSALYLCASSSPGLLPDTQYFGPGTRLTVL.

The chain has TRBV7-3 and TRBJ2-3, with 8 bases identical to TRBD2. The length of the CDR3 is 17 residues. Losses at the gene ends were 1 base for V and 1 base for J; bases not matched to a gene: 7. CDR1 is SGHTA and CDR2 is FQGTGA in the germline V gene. CDR3 region: CASSLNPAGAGTDTQYF. Written as DNA, the CDR3 is TGTGCCAGCAGCTTAAACCCAGCGGGAGCGGGCACAGATACGCAGTATTTT. Supplemented by reference TRBV7-3 and TRBJ2-3, the full variable domain reads GAGVSQTPSNKVTEKGKYVELRCDPISGHTALYWYRQSLGQGPEFLIYFQGTGAADDSGLPNDRFFAVRPEGSVSTLKIQRTERGDSAVYLCASSLNPAGAGTDTQYFGPGTRLTVL.